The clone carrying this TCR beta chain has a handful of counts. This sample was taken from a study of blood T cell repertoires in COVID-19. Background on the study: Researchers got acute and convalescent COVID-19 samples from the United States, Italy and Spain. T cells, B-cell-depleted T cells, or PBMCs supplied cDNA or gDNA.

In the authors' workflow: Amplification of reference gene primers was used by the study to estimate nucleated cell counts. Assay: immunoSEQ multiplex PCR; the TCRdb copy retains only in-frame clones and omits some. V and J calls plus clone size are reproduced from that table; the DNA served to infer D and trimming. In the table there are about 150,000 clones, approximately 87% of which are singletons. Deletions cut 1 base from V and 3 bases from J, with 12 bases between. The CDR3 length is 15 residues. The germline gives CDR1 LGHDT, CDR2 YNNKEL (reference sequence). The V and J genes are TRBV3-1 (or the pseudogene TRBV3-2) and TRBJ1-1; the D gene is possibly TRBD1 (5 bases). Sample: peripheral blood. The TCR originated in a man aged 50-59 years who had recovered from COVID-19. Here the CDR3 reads CASSQVPGMYTEAFF. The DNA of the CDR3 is TGTGCCAGCAGCCAAGTTCCAGGGATGTACACTGAAGCTTTCTTT.